These 24 T cell receptor beta chains originate from one sample sequenced in a study of regulatory T cells in long-lasting Graves disease. Time point in this sample: newly diagnosed GD, antithyroid drugs for less than 3 months. TCR sequences were obtained from RNA taken from PBMCs. Both iRepertoire HTBI primers and Arm-PCR of CDR3 regions were used to build the TCR beta libraries. TCRdb used MiXCR to reprocess the multiplex PCR reads, holding one entry per CDR3 protein. Of some 460,000 distinct CDR3 sequences listed, 15% to 20% are singletons. The same data also contributed to another study, on T cells in Graves' hyperthyroidism and ophthalmopathy.

The input for sequencing was peripheral blood mononuclear cells (PBMCs), taken at new diagnosis, from a patient treated with antithyroid drugs. The source is a middle-aged man with Graves disease.

The chain joins TRBV10-3 to TRBJ1-4, with D uncertain. The CDR3 sequence is 13 residues long. Trimming took off 4 bases at V and 8 bases at J, with 11 bases between the two ends. CDR1 is ENHRY and CDR2 is SYGVKD in the germline V gene. The CDR3 loop is CAISVGSGEKLFF. The CDR3 coding sequence is TGTGCCATCAGTGTGGGGTCTGGGGAAAAACTGTTTTTT.

The sample holds many counts of this clonotype. This chain links TRBV15 with TRBJ2-7, with a weak D call TRBD1 (7 bases). CDR3 size: 15 residues. V lost 0 bases to trimming and J lost 3 bases, with 12 bases between them. The germline CDR1 and CDR2 sequences are LNHNV and YYDKDF (reference sequence). In nucleotides, the CDR3 is TGTGCCACCAGCAGAGAAGGAGGGGGCGTCTACGAGCAGTACTTC. It is translated as CATSREGGGVYEQYF.

This clonotype was seen many times. The chain couples TRBV6-1 to TRBJ1-2; a possible D gene is TRBD1 (5 bases). Germline V lookup: CDR1 MNHNS, CDR2 SASEGT. V was trimmed by 7 bases and J by 1 base, leaving 13 bases between them. The CDR3 consists of 14 residues. The CDR3 here is CASTSSGGNYGYTF. CDR3 DNA: TGTGCCAGCACCTCGAGCGGGGGTAACTATGGCTACACCTTC.

This clonotype was seen repeatedly, ten times or more. This CDR3 is CASSPIAPGMGSYEQYF. CDR3 nucleotides: TGTGCCAGCAGCCCCATTGCCCCCGGGATGGGCTCCTACGAGCAGTACTTC. The genes are TRBV7-2 and TRBJ2-7; D might be TRBD2 (5 bases). With 5 bases removed from V and 0 bases from J, the gap between germline ends came to 20 bases. The germline CDR1 and CDR2 sequences are SGHTA and FQGNSA. CDR3 length: 17 residues.

This clonotype was found many times. The J gene is TRBJ2-7, the V gene TRBV28, with 9 positions matching TRBD1. Germline V gene data show CDR1 as MDHEN and CDR2 as SYDVKM. Trimming at V came to 4 bases and at J to 4 bases, leaving 8 bases not matched to a gene. The CDR3 length is 15 residues. The CDR3 here is CASSSPGTGRYEQYF. In nucleotides, the CDR3 is TGTGCCAGCAGTTCCCCCGGGACAGGGAGGTACGAGCAGTACTTC.

This clonotype was observed at least ten times. This chain links TRBV6-1 with TRBJ2-1; D gene ambiguous. The CDR3 runs 14 residues. The ends were cut back, 0 bases at V and 9 bases at J, with 12 bases in the middle. Per the germline V gene, CDR1 is MNHNS and CDR2 is SASEGT. The CDR3 spells CASSEAGWAGEQFF. In DNA form, the CDR3 reads TGTGCCAGCAGTGAAGCAGGGTGGGCTGGTGAGCAGTTCTTC.

About this clonotype: A much more abundant neighbour one base away suggests this may be a read error. V gene TRBV28 combines with J gene TRBJ1-5; 11 bases line up with TRBD1. V gave up 6 bases and J gave up 1 base; unmatched junction bases: 8. The CDR3 has 17 residues. From germline, CDR1 is MDHEN and CDR2 SYDVKM. The CDR3 region is CASSRPGDRGSNQPQHF. In DNA, the CDR3 is TGTGCCAGCAGCCGACCCGGGGACAGGGGGAGCAATCAGCCCCAGCATTTT.

The chain joins TRBV20-1 to TRBJ2-2, with D perhaps matching TRBD2 (6 bases). CDR3 length: 17 amino acids. Germline CDR1 reads DFQATT; CDR2 reads SNEGSKA (reference sequence). V was clipped by 0 bases and J by 1 base, with 15 bases between them. In DNA, the CDR3 is TGCAGTGCTAGAGATTACCGACACGGGGGGAACACCGGGGAGCTGTTTTTT. This translates into CSARDYRHGGNTGELFF.

In this sample, this clonotype turned up many times. The chain carries TRBV20-1 and TRBJ1-5; 7 bases match TRBD1. J was trimmed by 7 bases and V by 3 bases; bases with no gene match: 12. The length of the CDR3 is 15 residues. The germline V gene encodes CDR1 DFQATT and CDR2 SNEGSKA (reference sequence). The CDR3 reads CSARVGNRGVQPQHF. CDR3 DNA: TGCAGTGCTAGGGTAGGAAACAGGGGCGTGCAGCCCCAGCATTTT.

This clonotype was seen at least ten times. The chain recombines TRBV11-1 with TRBJ2-7; a possible D gene is TRBD1 (5 bases). CDR3 size: 14 residues. From germline, CDR1 is SGHAT and CDR2 FQDESV (reference sequence). The V end lost 1 base, the J end lost 5 bases, and 12 bases lay between the germline ends. CDR3 residues: CASSLGKGMDEQYF. CDR3 in DNA: TGTGCCAGCAGCTTAGGTAAGGGGATGGACGAGCAGTACTTC.

This clonotype was counted only a few times. A read error may be the cause here, since a much bigger clone is one base away. V and J are TRBV11-1 and TRBJ2-5, with 8 bases identical to TRBD1. The J call may be faulty, since TRBJ2-1 better matches the DNA end. There are 13 residues in the CDR3. From germline, CDR1 is SGHAT and CDR2 FQDESV (reference sequence). CDR3 nucleotide sequence: TGTGCGGGTGGGGGACAGGTCAAATCTGAGCAGTTCTTC. Translating gives CAGGGQVKSEQFF.

This clonotype was detected ten times or more. The chain joins TRBV18 to TRBJ2-5; D call uncertain. V lost 3 bases and J 5 bases, leaving 7 bases between the germline ends. The CDR3 is 12 residues long. CDR1 is KGHSH, CDR2 LQKENI, per germline. The CDR3 bases are TGTGCCAGCTCACCGATGAGGGAGACCCAGTACTTC. This codes for CASSPMRETQYF.

This clonotype occurred many times. The CDR3 region has the DNA TGTGCCAGCAGTTACTCGCAAAGCCAAGAGACCCAGTACTTC. The encoded protein is CASSYSQSQETQYF. This chain connects TRBV6-5 to TRBJ2-5; D is ambiguous. V was pared by 0 bases and J by 1 base, with 6 bases between. The germline gives CDR1 MNHEY, CDR2 SVGAGI. The CDR3 is 14 residues long.

This clonotype was counted many times. The chain has TRBV20-1 and TRBJ2-1; D uncertain. Trimming cost V 3 bases and J 4 bases, with 13 bases left between them. CDR3 length: 14 amino acids. Germline V gives CDR1 DFQATT, CDR2 SNEGSKA (reference sequence). CDR3 in amino acids: CSASLLTFYNEQFF. DNA of the CDR3: TGCAGTGCTAGTCTCCTTACTTTTTACAATGAGCAGTTCTTC.

The genes are TRBV5-4 and TRBJ2-5, with 7 nucleotides matching TRBD1. The CDR3 runs 15 residues. Trimming at V came to 5 bases and at J to 5 bases, leaving 12 bases not matched to a gene. Germline V gives CDR1 SGHNT, CDR2 YYREEE (reference sequence). Here the CDR3 reads CASRPGPGQSETQYF. As DNA, the CDR3 is TGTGCCAGCAGACCCGGACCGGGACAGTCGGAGACCCAGTACTTC. The full variable domain, with the rest looked up from reference TRBV5-4 and TRBJ2-5, is ETGVTQSPTHLIKTRGQQVTLRCSSQSGHNTVSWYQQALGQGPQFIFQYYREEENGRGNFPPRFSGLQFPNYSSELNVNALELDDSALYLCASRPGPGQSETQYFGPGTRLLVL.

Notes on this clonotype: A much larger clone differs by one base, so this may be a read error. The V and J genes are TRBV6-1 and TRBJ2-4; TRBD2 matches at 13 bases. Germline V gene sequence: CDR1 MNHNS, CDR2 SASEGT. The CDR3 is 15 residues long. Trimming cost V 10 bases and J 13 bases; bases outside gene matches: 16. The CDR3 DNA reads as TGTGCCACACGGACTAGCGGGAGTCCCTACAATGAGCAGTACTTC. Protein sequence: CATRTSGSPYNEQYF.

In its sample, this clonotype was seen a few times. This rearrangement joins TRBV12-3 or TRBV12-4 to TRBJ2-7; D unresolved. Trimming removed 3 bases from V and 0 bases from J, with 9 bases in between. The CDR3 runs 14 residues. The CDR3 reads CASSLQQHSYEQYF. The CDR3 region has the DNA TGTGCCAGCAGTTTGCAACAGCACTCCTACGAGCAGTACTTC.

Note on this clonotype: This could be a read error, since a much larger clone is one nucleotide away. The CDR3: CAWSVLGHEQFF. The DNA for the CDR3 is TGTGCCTGGAGTGTACTGGGGCACGAGCAGTTCTTC. V is TRBV30 and J is TRBJ2-1; perhaps TRBD1 as D (5 bases). Germline V gene data show CDR1 as GTSNPN and CDR2 as SVGIG (reference sequence). The CDR3 has 12 amino acids. Trimming removed 0 bases at V and 10 bases at J, with 10 bases between.

This clonotype was recorded at least ten times. The V gene is TRBV12-3 or TRBV12-4, the J gene TRBJ1-2; D perhaps matches TRBD1 (6 bases). V was clipped by 5 bases and J by 3 bases, with 16 bases between them. The CDR3 is 15 amino acids. The CDR3 sequence is CASSITRGGYYGYTF. DNA for the CDR3: TGTGCCAGCAGTATCACGCGGGGGGGCTACTATGGCTACACCTTC.

In its sample, this clonotype was seen a few times. V and J are TRBV6-1 and TRBJ2-2; D might be TRBD1 or TRBD2, each matching 5 bases. Trimming shortened V by 6 bases and J by 2 bases, and 16 bases separated the two germline ends. Germline V lookup: CDR1 MNHNS, CDR2 SASEGT. This CDR3 has 16 residues. CDR3 sequence reads: CASSRLKTANTGELFF. CDR3 DNA: TGTGCCAGCAGCCGACTAAAGACAGCAAACACCGGGGAGCTGTTTTTT.

This clonotype was seen repeatedly, ten times or more. This chain uses TRBV11-2 with TRBJ2-7, with 9 bases identical to TRBD2. This CDR3 comprises 14 residues. J gave up 7 bases and V 4 bases, and 8 bases lay outside the gene matches. Germline assignment: CDR1 SGHAT and CDR2 FQNNGV. CDR3 in amino acids: CASSSSGNAKEQYF. The CDR3 DNA is TGTGCCAGCAGCTCTAGCGGGAACGCGAAAGAGCAGTACTTC.

This clonotype has ten or more counts. The chain combines TRBV28 with TRBJ2-4; D tentatively reads TRBD1 or TRBD2 (5 bases each). Germline CDR1 reads MDHEN; CDR2 reads SYDVKM. The V and J ends lost 3 bases and 8 bases respectively, with 17 bases between them. This CDR3 has 15 amino acids. The CDR3 spells CASSLGVRSQDIQYF. The CDR3 DNA reads as TGTGCCAGCAGTTTGGGGGTTAGAAGCCAAGACATTCAGTACTTC. The full variable domain, rest sourced from reference TRBV28 and TRBJ2-4, is DVKVTQSSRYLVKRTGEKVFLECVQDMDHENMFWYRQDPGLGLRLIYFSYDVKMKEKGDIPEGYSVSREKKERFSLILESASTNQTSMYLCASSLGVRSQDIQYFGAGTRLSVL.

At least ten counts were recorded for this clonotype. The junction departs from germline at one end; a sequencing error may be responsible. The chain carries TRBV9 and TRBJ2-7; 8 positions match TRBD1. The CDR3 has 16 residues. Germline V gives CDR1 SGDLS, CDR2 YYNGEE. CDR3 loop: CASSAKNGQGSDEQYF. CDR3 nucleotides: TGTGCCAGCAGTGCGAAAAACGGACAGGGCTCCGACGAGCAGTACTTC.

This clonotype showed up many times. For the CDR3, the DNA is TGTGCCAGCACCCCTCGGTCGGGCGGGCCCCTTAACACCGGGGAGCTGTTTTTT. Translated, it gives CASTPRSGGPLNTGELFF. The chain couples TRBV11-2 to TRBJ2-2; D may be TRBD2 (5 bases). Trimming removed 7 bases from V and 2 bases from J, with 23 bases in between. The CDR3 has 18 residues. CDR1 and CDR2 from the germline V gene are SGHAT and FQNNGV.